This entry lists 10 T cell receptor beta chains sequenced from one sample in a study of glioma-infiltrating T cells. The iRepertoire nested amplicon-rescue multiplex PCR amplified TCR alpha and beta CDR3s from RNA. Each CDR3 protein is one row after TCRdb ran MiXCR on the multiplex PCR reads. The top ten hold around a quarter of the sample, which has under 150,000 distinct CDR3 sequences, under 30% seen once. The source material was glioma tissue, nonneoplastic brain tissue, or PBMCs (not recorded which). The origin of the receptors is a human donor with low-grade glioma or glioblastoma, undergoing nonglioma brain surgery, or in good health (not recorded which).

This clonotype was counted ten times or more. CDR3 sequence: CSAIQGSTSPLHF. The CDR3 bases are TGCAGCGCCATACAGGGTAGTACTTCACCCCTCCACTTT. V and J are TRBV20-1 and TRBJ1-6; tentative D call: TRBD1 (6 bases). Germline loops: CDR1 DFQATT, CDR2 SNEGSKA (reference sequence). The CDR3 runs 13 residues.

This clonotype was detected a few times. The rearrangement joins TRBV20-1 to TRBJ2-7; the D is unclear. CDR1 DFQATT and CDR2 SNEGSKA come from the germline V gene (reference sequence). V was shortened by 0 bases and J by 7 bases, with 13 bases between the two germline ends. The CDR3 runs 13 residues. CDR3: CSARDNPLREQYV. CDR3 bases: TGCAGTGCTAGAGACAATCCATTACGAGAGCAGTACGTC.

This chain connects TRBV6-6 to TRBJ1-1; a weak D match, TRBD1 (5 bases). CDR1 and CDR2 from the germline V gene are MNHNY and SVGAGI (reference sequence). This CDR3 comprises 14 residues. Trimming removed 2 bases at V and 1 base at J, with 8 bases between. The CDR3 spells CASSYGGENTEAFF. The CDR3 nucleotides read TGTGCCAGCAGTTACGGGGGGGAGAACACTGAAGCTTTCTTT.

This clonotype was recorded a few times. V is TRBV28 and J is TRBJ1-2, with D unclear. Trimming cost V 4 bases and J 9 bases, with 9 bases left between them. Germline assignment: CDR1 MDHEN and CDR2 SYDVKM. The CDR3 covers 11 residues. The CDR3 region is CASSSPSRYTF. CDR3 DNA: TGTGCCAGCAGTTCCCCCAGTCGCTACACCTTC.

The CDR3 protein is CASPLGQGWDTEAFF. The CDR3 nucleotides read TGTGCCAGCCCACTGGGACAAGGTTGGGACACTGAAGCTTTCTTT. The rearrangement uses TRBV18 and TRBJ1-1; D perhaps matches TRBD1 (6 bases). The germline V gene encodes CDR1 KGHSH and CDR2 LQKENI. The CDR3 is 15 residues long. The ends were cut back, 8 bases at V and 3 bases at J, with 19 bases in the middle.

In its sample, this clonotype was seen many times. The chain uses TRBV7-2 and TRBJ1-1; D is unclear. CDR1 is SGHTA, CDR2 FQGNSA, per germline. Trimming left V 0 bases short and J 6 bases short, with 8 bases between. CDR3 length equals 13 residues. The CDR3 region is CASSLARAAEAFF. CDR3 nucleotide sequence: TGTGCCAGCAGCTTAGCGAGGGCGGCTGAAGCTTTCTTT.

This clonotype was seen repeatedly, ten times or more. The rearrangement links TRBV15 to TRBJ1-5; 12 nucleotides match TRBD1. Per germline, CDR1 LNHNV and CDR2 YYDKDF (reference sequence). V lost 3 bases, J lost 3 bases, and 3 bases stayed unmatched. This CDR3 spans 16 amino acids. This chain's CDR3 is CATSRGTGGFNQPQHF. The CDR3 DNA follows: TGTGCCACCAGCAGGGGGACAGGGGGCTTCAATCAGCCCCAGCATTTT.

The CDR3: CASRGPSGELFF. In nucleotides, the CDR3 is TGTGCCAGCAGGGGGCCGAGCGGGGAGCTGTTTTTT. The gene calls are TRBV7-9 and TRBJ2-2; a possible D gene is TRBD1 (5 bases). CDR1 and CDR2 (germline): SEHNR, FQNEAQ (reference sequence). The CDR3 totals 12 residues. Trimming shortened V by 6 bases and J by 7 bases, and 9 bases separated the two germline ends.

The genes are TRBV18 and TRBJ1-5, with no clear D. V gave up 3 bases and J gave up 0 bases, with 9 bases separating them. This CDR3 spans 15 amino acids. Germline V gene sequence: CDR1 KGHSH, CDR2 LQKENI. The CDR3 DNA reads as TGTGCCAGCTCACCCTCCGCGGATAGCAATCAGCCCCAGCATTTT. It yields the protein CASSPSADSNQPQHF.

As to this clonotype: A read error may be the cause here, since a much bigger clone is one base away. The genes are TRBV27 and TRBJ1-4; D uncertain. CDR1 and CDR2 from the germline V gene are MNHEY and SMNVEV (reference sequence). The length of the CDR3 is 14 residues. CDR3 sequence: CDSSFSPGREKLFF. CDR3 nucleotides: TGTGACAGCAGTTTCTCTCCCGGCCGGGAAAAACTGTTTTTT.